Here is one TCR beta chain with its context. TCR beta sequences were obtained from blood CD8+ and CD4+ T cells. The diagnostic criteria were recently defined, and patients with Susac syndrome met them for definite or probable disease. The record originates from a study of CD8 T cells in Susac syndrome. Reverse transcription of 0.5 to 1 ug RNA used random hexamers. One entry per CDR3 protein, called by TCRdb with MiXCR from the immunoSEQ multiplex PCR reads. The data contain about 180,000 distinct CDR3 sequences, 85% to 95% of them singletons. The material sequenced was CD4+ T cells from PBMCs. This clonotype was sampled from a human donor with Susac syndrome.

The CDR3 bases are TGTGCCAGCAGTTCCCCGGGCCGCTTCCCCACCGGGGAGCTGTTTTTT. Amino acids: CASSSPGRFPTGELFF. The V and J genes are TRBV6-2 or TRBV6-3 and TRBJ2-2; D not certain. The CDR3 totals 16 residues. V lost 4 bases, J lost 4 bases, and 16 bases lay in between. Germline V gives CDR1 MNHEY, CDR2 SVGEGT.